The clone carrying this T cell receptor beta chain was recorded a few times. What it binds is unknown. Incorporated into the TCR beta cDNA libraries were unique molecular identifiers, which served to reduce PCR and sequencing biases. TCRdb re-analysed the PCR reads in MiXCR, keeping a single row per CDR3 protein. This table holds hundreds of thousands of distinct CDR3 sequences, approximately 60% found once. This specimen belongs to a study of post-analysis software for immune sequencing data. Study-level findings and limits: Higher frequency in patients than in controls was seen for several TRBV segments, with TRBV5-6, TRBV5-1 and TRBV20-1 among them.

Trimming removed 2 bases from V and 6 bases from J; junction bases left unmatched: 7. Per the germline V gene, CDR1 is SGHRS and CDR2 is YFSETQ. The CDR3 runs to 16 residues. The chain employs TRBV5-1 and TRBJ2-1; 11 positions agree with TRBD2. The receptor was derived from a girl aged 2-10 years with multiple sclerosis. Sequencing was carried out using blood. The CDR3 region is CASSLLAGDIGNEQFF. The CDR3, as DNA: TGCGCCAGCAGCTTACTAGCGGGAGATATAGGCAATGAGCAGTTCTTC.